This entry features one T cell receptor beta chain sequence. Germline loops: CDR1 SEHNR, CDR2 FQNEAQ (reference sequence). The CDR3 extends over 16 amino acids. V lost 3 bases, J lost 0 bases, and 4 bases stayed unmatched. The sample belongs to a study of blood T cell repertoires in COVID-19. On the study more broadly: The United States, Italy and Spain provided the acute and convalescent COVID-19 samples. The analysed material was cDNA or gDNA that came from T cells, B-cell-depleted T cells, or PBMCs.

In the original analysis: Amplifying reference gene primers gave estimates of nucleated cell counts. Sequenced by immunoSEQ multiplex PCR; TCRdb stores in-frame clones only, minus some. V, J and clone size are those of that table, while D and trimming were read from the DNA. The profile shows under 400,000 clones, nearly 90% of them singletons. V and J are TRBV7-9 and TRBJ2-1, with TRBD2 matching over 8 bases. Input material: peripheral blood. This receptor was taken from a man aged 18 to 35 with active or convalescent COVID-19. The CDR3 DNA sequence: TGTGCCAGCAGCTTGTGGCTAGCGGGCTCCTACAATGAGCAGTTCTTC. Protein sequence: CASSLWLAGSYNEQFF. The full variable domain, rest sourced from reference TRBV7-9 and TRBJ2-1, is DTGVSQNPRHKITKRGQNVTFRCDPISEHNRLYWYRQTLGQGPEFLTYFQNEAQLEKSRLLSDRFSAERPKGSFSTLEIQRTEQGDSAMYLCASSLWLAGSYNEQFFGPGTRLTVL.